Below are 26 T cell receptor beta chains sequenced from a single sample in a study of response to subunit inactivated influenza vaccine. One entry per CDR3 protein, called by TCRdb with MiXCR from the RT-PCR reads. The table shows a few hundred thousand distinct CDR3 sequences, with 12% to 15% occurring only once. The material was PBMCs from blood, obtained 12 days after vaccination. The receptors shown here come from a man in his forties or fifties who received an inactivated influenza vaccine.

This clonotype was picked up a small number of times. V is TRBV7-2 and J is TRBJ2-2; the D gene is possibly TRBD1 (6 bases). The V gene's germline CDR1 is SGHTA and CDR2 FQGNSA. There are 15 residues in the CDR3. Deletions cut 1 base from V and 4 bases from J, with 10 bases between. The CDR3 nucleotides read TGTGCCAGCAGCTTAGGACAGGTCGGCACCGGGGAGCTGTTTTTT. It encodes CASSLGQVGTGELFF.

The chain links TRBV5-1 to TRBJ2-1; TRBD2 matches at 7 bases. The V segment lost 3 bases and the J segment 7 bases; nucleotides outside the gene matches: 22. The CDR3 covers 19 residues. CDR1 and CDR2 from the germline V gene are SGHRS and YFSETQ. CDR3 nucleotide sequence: TGCGCCAGCAGCTACGCGTGGTCCCTGGGAGCGGGAAAAAGGAATGAGCAGTTCTTC. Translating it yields CASSYAWSLGAGKRNEQFF.

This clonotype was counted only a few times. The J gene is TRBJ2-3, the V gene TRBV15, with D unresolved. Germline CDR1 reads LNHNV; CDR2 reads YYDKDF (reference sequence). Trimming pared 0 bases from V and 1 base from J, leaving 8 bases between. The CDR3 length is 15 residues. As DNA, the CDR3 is TGTGCCACCAGCAGAGATCGTAGTGGCACAGATACGCAGTATTTT. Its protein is CATSRDRSGTDTQYF.

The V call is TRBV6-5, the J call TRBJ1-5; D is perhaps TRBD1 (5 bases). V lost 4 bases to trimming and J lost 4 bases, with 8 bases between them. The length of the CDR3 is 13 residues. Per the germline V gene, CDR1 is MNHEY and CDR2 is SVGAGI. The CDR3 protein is CASSSTVNQPQHF. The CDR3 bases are TGTGCCAGCAGTTCGACAGTAAATCAGCCCCAGCATTTT.

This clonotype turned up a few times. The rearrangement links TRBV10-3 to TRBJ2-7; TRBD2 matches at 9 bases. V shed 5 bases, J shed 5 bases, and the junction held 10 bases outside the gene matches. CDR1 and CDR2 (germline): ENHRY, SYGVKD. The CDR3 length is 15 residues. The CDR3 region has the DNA TGTGCCATCAGTCAATCGCGGGGGGGCTTCGACGAGCAGTACTTC. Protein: CAISQSRGGFDEQYF.

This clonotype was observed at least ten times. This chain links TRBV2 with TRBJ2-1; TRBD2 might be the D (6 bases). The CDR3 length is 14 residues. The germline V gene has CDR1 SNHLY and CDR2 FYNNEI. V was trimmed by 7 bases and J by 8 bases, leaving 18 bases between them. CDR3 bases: TGTGCCAGCAATGAGGCGGGACGGTCCGATGAGCAGTTCTTC. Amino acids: CASNEAGRSDEQFF.

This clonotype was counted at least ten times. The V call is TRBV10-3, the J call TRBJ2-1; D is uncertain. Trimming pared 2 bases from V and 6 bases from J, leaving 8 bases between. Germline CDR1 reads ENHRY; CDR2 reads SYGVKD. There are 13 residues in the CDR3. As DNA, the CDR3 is TGTGCCATCAGTGAGAGGCCGCCCAATGAGCAGTTCTTC. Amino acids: CAISERPPNEQFF.

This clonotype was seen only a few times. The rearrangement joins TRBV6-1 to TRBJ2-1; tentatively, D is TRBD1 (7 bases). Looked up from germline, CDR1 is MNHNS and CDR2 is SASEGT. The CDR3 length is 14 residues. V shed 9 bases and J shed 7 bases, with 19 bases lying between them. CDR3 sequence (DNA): TGTGCCAGAAACGACAGGGACTCTGGAAATGAGCAGTTCTTC. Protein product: CARNDRDSGNEQFF.

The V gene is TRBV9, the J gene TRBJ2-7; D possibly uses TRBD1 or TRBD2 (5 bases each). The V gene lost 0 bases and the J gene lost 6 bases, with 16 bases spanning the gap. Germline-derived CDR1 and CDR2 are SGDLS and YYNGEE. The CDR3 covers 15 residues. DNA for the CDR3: TGTGCCAGCAGCGTAGGGGGACGAGGCCTCTCCGAGCAGTACTTC. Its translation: CASSVGGRGLSEQYF.

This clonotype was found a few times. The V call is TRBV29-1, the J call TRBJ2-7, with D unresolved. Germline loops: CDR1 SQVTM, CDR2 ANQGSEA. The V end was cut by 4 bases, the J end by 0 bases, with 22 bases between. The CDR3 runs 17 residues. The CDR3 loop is CSVVLVGPSVTSYEQYF. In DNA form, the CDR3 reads TGCAGCGTTGTCCTCGTCGGGCCCTCTGTTACCTCCTACGAGCAGTACTTC.

The CDR3 loop reads CASVGLNTDTQYF. The CDR3 DNA reads as TGTGCCAGCGTGGGACTCAACACAGATACGCAGTATTTT. The V call is TRBV28, the J call TRBJ2-3; TRBD2 might be the D (6 bases). CDR1 and CDR2 from the germline V gene are MDHEN and SYDVKM. The V gene lost 8 bases and the J gene lost 2 bases, with 11 bases spanning the gap. The CDR3 has 13 amino acids.

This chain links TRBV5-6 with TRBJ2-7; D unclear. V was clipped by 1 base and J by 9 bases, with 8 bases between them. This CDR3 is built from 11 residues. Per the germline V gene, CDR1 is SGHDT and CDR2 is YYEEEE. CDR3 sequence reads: CASSLLDAQYF. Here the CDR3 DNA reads TGTGCCAGCAGCTTGCTAGATGCGCAGTACTTC.

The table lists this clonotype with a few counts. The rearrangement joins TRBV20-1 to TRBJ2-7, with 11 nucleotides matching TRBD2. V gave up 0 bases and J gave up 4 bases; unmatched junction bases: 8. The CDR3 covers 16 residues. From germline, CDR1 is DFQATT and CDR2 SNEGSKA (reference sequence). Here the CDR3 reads CSARDLKGLAAYEQYF. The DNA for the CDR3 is TGCAGTGCTAGAGATCTAAAGGGACTAGCGGCTTACGAGCAGTACTTC.

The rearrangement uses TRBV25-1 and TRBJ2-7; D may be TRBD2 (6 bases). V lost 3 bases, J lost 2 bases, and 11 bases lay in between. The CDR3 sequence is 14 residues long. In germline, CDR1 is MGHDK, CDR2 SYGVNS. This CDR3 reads CASSERGSAYEQYF. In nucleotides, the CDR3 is TGTGCCAGCAGTGAGCGGGGCTCTGCCTACGAGCAGTACTTC.

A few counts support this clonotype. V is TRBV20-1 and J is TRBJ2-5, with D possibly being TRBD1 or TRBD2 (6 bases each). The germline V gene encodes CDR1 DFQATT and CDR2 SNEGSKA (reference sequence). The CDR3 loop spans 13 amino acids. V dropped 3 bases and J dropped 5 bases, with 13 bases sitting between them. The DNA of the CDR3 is TGCAGTGCTAGTTACAGGGAGGTGGAGACCCAGTACTTC. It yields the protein CSASYREVETQYF.

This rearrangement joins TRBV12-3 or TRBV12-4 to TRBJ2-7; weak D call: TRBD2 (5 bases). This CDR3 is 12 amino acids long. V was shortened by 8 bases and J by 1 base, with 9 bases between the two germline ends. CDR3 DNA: TGTGCCAGCGGGAGAACTTCCTACGAGCAGTACTTC. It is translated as CASGRTSYEQYF.

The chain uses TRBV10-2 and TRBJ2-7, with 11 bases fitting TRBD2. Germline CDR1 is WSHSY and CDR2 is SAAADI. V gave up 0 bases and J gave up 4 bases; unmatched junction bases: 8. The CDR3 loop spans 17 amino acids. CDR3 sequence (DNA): TGCGCCAGCAGTGAGTCGGTACTGACTAGCGGGGTATACGAGCAGTACTTC. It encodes CASSESVLTSGVYEQYF.

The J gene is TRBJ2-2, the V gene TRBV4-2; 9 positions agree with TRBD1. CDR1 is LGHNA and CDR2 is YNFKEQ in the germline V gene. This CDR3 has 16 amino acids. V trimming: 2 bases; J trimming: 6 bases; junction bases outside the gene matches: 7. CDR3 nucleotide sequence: TGTGCCAGCAGCCAATCCGACAGGGGGTGGGCCGGGGAGCTGTTTTTT. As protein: CASSQSDRGWAGELFF.

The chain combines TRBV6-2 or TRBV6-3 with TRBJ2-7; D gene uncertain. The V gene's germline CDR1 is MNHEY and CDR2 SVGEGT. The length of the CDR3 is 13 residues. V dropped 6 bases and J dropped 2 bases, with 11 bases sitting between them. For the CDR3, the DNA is TGTGCCAGCAGCCTTGACATGACCTACGAGCAGTACTTC. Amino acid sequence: CASSLDMTYEQYF.

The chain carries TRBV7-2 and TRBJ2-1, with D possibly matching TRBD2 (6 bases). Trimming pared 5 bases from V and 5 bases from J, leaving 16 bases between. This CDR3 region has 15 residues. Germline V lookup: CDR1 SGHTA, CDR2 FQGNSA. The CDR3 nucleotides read TGTGCCAGCAGCCCGGAGGCGGGGAATAACAATGAGCAGTTCTTC. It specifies CASSPEAGNNNEQFF. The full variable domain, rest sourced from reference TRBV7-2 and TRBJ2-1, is GAGVSQSPSNKVTEKGKDVELRCDPISGHTALYWYRQSLGQGLEFLIYFQGNSAPDKSGLPSDRFSAERTGGSVSTLTIQRTQQEDSAVYLCASSPEAGNNNEQFFGPGTRLTVL.

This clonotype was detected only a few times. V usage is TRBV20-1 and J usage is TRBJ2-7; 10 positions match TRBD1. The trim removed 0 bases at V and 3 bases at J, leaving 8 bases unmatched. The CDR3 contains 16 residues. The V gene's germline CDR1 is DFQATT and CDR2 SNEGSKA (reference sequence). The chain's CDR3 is CSARDGRQGAIYEQYF. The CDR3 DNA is TGCAGTGCTAGAGATGGGAGACAGGGGGCAATCTACGAGCAGTACTTC.

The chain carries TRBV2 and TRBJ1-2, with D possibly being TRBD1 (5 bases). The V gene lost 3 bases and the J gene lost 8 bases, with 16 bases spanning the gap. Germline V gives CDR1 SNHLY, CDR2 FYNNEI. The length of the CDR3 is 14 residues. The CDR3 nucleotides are TGTGCCAGCAGTGAGAGTCCAGGGCGGGGAGGCTACACCTTC. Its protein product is CASSESPGRGGYTF.

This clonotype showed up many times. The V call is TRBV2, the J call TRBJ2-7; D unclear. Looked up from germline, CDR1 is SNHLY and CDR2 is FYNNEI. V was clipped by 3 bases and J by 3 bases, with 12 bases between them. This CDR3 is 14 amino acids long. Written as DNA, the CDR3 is TGTGCCAGCAGTGAGACCGGCAGCAGCTACGAGCAGTACTTC. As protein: CASSETGSSYEQYF.

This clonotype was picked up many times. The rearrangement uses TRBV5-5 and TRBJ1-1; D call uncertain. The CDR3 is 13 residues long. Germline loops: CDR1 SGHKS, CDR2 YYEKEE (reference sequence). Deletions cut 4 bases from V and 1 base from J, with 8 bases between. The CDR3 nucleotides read TGTGCCAGCAGCGTACAGCGGAACACTGAAGCTTTCTTT. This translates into CASSVQRNTEAFF. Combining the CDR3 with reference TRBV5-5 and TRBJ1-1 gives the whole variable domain DAGVTQSPTHLIKTRGQQVTLRCSPISGHKSVSWYQQVLGQGPQFIFQYYEKEERGRGNFPDRFSARQFPNYSSELNVNALLLGDSALYLCASSVQRNTEAFFGQGTRLTVV.

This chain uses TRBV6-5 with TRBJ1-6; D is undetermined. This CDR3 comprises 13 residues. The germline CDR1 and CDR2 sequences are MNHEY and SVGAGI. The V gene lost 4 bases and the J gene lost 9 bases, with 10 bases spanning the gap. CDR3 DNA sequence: TGTGCCAGCAGTTTCAGGAGAGCTTCACCCCTCCACTTT. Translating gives CASSFRRASPLHF.

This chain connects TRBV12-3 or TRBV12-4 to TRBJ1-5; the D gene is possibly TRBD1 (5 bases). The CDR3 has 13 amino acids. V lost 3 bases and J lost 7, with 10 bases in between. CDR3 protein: CASSLGRQQPQHF. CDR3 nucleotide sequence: TGTGCCAGCAGTTTGGGCAGACAGCAGCCCCAGCATTTT.